This entry describes one T cell receptor beta chain. Its target is not known. TCR beta sequencing was performed on blood CD8+ and CD4+ T cells. The CDR3 contains 15 residues. The ends were cut back, 6 bases at V and 2 bases at J, with 14 bases in the middle. The V gene's germline CDR1 is SNHLY and CDR2 FYNNEI. The sample is drawn from a study of CD8 T cells in Susac syndrome. At the level of the study: Patients with Susac syndrome had blood drawn and were at that point therapy-naive, on corticosteroids, or on intravenous immunoglobulin alone. Whole-study findings and limits: CD8+ clonal expansion in Susac was maximal in TEMRA cells and in active patients.

Random-hexamer reverse transcription was applied to roughly 0.5 to 1 ug RNA. Coverage of TCR beta CDR3 amplification by immunoSEQ multiplex PCR extended to 54 Vbeta and 13 Jbeta. TCRdb analysed the immunoSEQ multiplex PCR reads with MiXCR anew, one entry per CDR3 protein. This sample has around 53,000 distinct CDR3 sequences; around 93% occur once, and the top ten carry 0.75%. The chain couples TRBV2 to TRBJ2-1, with a possible D match to TRBD2 (6 bases). The receptor was derived from a human donor with Susac syndrome. Sequenced material: CD8+ T cells from PBMCs. The CDR3 is CASRRLDAAYNEQFF. The CDR3 DNA reads as TGTGCCAGCAGACGACTAGACGCGGCCTACAATGAGCAGTTCTTC.